This T cell receptor beta chain was documented in a study of T cell changes during pregnancy in multiple sclerosis. As to this clone: Other DNA sequences in this sample translate to the same CDR3.

The data were produced by immunoSEQ multiplex PCR, yet TCRdb's version contains in-frame clones alone and is incomplete. The data contain around 70,000 clones, approximately 92% of them singletons. The sample consisted of peripheral blood, taken before pregnancy. The clonotype comes from a female donor with multiple sclerosis, enrolled in a pregnancy study.

The CDR3: CASSARGQGGSGANVLTF. CDR3 sequence (DNA): TGTGCCAGCAGCGCCCGGGGACAGGGGGGCTCTGGGGCCAACGTCCTGACTTTC. The V gene is TRBV7-3, the J gene TRBJ2-6, with 11 bases aligning to TRBD1. Germline assignment: CDR1 SGHTA and CDR2 FQGTGA. V dropped 5 bases and J dropped 0; count of bases not matched to a gene: 6. The CDR3 has 18 amino acids.